This paragraph covers one T cell receptor (beta chain) sequence. What it binds is not known. The entry originates in a study of CD4 T cells in relation to SARS-CoV-2 and coronaviruses. Study-level findings and limits: Roughly 65% of donors had memory CD4+ clonotypes crossrecognizing SARS-CoV-2 and common cold coronavirus spike.

Deletions cut 2 bases from V and 2 bases from J, with 14 bases between. The CDR3 sequence is 15 residues long. The germline CDR1 and CDR2 sequences are SGDLS and YYNGEE. The table came from immunoSEQ multiplex PCR; TCRdb's copy has only in-frame clones and leaves some out. The sample carries some 30,000 clones, 75% to 80% recorded once. Unexposed donor CD4+ T cells date from about 2011-2018, before the COVID-19 pandemic. The cells were cultured for 10 days before CD4+ T cells were isolated. Testing used SARS-CoV-2 S/N and four cold-coronavirus spikes on unexposed-donor CD4+ T cells, cells permitting. The genes are TRBV9 and TRBJ2-7, with D perhaps TRBD2 (6 bases). Sequencing input: CD4+ T cells from PBMCs, cultured in vitro. This TCR was recovered from a human donor in good health. CDR3 loop: CASSVTGGHTYEQYF. DNA for the CDR3: TGTGCCAGCAGCGTCACCGGAGGGCACACCTACGAGCAGTACTTC.